These 22 T cell receptor beta chains were all obtained from the same sample, sequenced in a study of siplizumab effects on memory and regulatory T cells. The repertoire was sequenced with immunoSEQ multiplex PCR; TCRdb's copy has only in-frame clones and lacks some. The sample shows around 120,000 clones, roughly 94% of them seen only once. The specimen was non-Treg CD4+ T cells sorted from blood. All receptors derive from a human donor in good health.

The chain recombines TRBV18 with TRBJ2-1, with D possibly being TRBD1 or TRBD2 (6 bases each). The CDR3 is made up of 16 amino acids. V lost 1 base and J 3 bases, leaving 13 bases between the germline ends. CDR1 and CDR2 from the germline V gene are KGHSH and LQKENI. The CDR3 loop is CASSPLTGAVYNEQFF. CDR3 in DNA: TGTGCCAGCTCACCACTTACGGGGGCGGTCTACAATGAGCAGTTCTTC.

This chain links TRBV27 with TRBJ1-1; D gene unclear. Per germline, CDR1 MNHEY and CDR2 SMNVEV (reference sequence). V lost 5 bases and J 0 bases, leaving 10 bases between the germline ends. The CDR3 loop spans 14 amino acids. The CDR3 DNA reads as TGTGCCAGCAGTCTGCGCGGTATGAACACTGAAGCTTTCTTT. Its translation: CASSLRGMNTEAFF.

The V and J genes are TRBV5-1 and TRBJ2-5; 9 bases line up with TRBD1. In germline, CDR1 is SGHRS, CDR2 YFSETQ. This CDR3 region has 15 residues. The junction had 5 bases not matched to a gene; V was cut back by 1 base and J by 4 bases. As DNA, the CDR3 is TGCGCCAGCAGCTTGAGACAGGGGGTGGGAGAGACCCAGTACTTC. It is translated as CASSLRQGVGETQYF. Full variable domain (rest looked up from reference TRBV5-1 and TRBJ2-5): KAGVTQTPRYLIKTRGQQVTLSCSPISGHRSVSWYQQTPGQGLQFLFEYFSETQRNKGNFPGRFSGRQFSNSRSEMNVSTLELGDSALYLCASSLRQGVGETQYFGPGTRLLVL.

CDR3 loop: CASSLRTGPRTGELFF. The DNA of the CDR3 is TGTGCCAGCAGCTTGCGTACGGGGCCGCGGACCGGGGAGCTGTTTTTT. This chain uses TRBV5-4 with TRBJ2-2, with D perhaps matching TRBD1 or TRBD2 (5 bases each). Germline values: CDR1 SGHNT, CDR2 YYREEE (reference sequence). V lost 1 base to trimming and J lost 5 bases, with 15 bases between them. The CDR3 extends over 16 amino acids.

This chain links TRBV5-1 with TRBJ2-5; D is unclear. Trimming took 4 bases from V and 1 from J, leaving 11 bases between them. Germline CDR1 SGHRS, CDR2 YFSETQ. CDR3 length equals 14 residues. The CDR3 nucleotides read TGCGCCAGCAGCGCGGCCGGATTCCAAGAGACCCAGTACTTC. Its translation: CASSAAGFQETQYF.

As concerns this clone: The junction differs from germline at one of its ends, possibly a read error. The chain recombines TRBV6-5 with TRBJ1-2; the D is unclear. The germline CDR1 and CDR2 sequences are MNHEY and SVGAGI. This CDR3 region has 13 residues. CDR3 region: CAGSPPGHYGYTF. DNA for the CDR3: TGTGCCGGCAGTCCCCCCGGGCACTATGGCTACACCTTC.

This chain links TRBV2 with TRBJ2-5, with D unclear. The length of the CDR3 is 12 residues. V dropped 7 bases and J dropped 5 bases, with 11 bases sitting between them. Germline assignment: CDR1 SNHLY and CDR2 FYNNEI. CDR3 protein: CASTVVRETQYF. CDR3 bases: TGTGCCAGCACAGTTGTCCGGGAGACCCAGTACTTC.

This chain links TRBV4-1 with TRBJ2-5, with 8 bases fitting TRBD2. CDR1 and CDR2 (germline): MGHRA, YSYEKL. The CDR3 has 15 amino acids. The V segment lost 5 bases and the J segment 5 bases; nucleotides outside the gene matches: 10. The CDR3 reads CASSSREAGLETQYF. The CDR3 coding sequence is TGCGCCAGCAGCTCGCGGGAGGCGGGATTGGAGACCCAGTACTTC.

The chain is built from TRBV19 and TRBJ1-2, with 10 nucleotides matching TRBD1. The germline gives CDR1 LNHDA, CDR2 SQIVND (reference sequence). This CDR3 contains 16 residues. Losses at the gene ends were 3 bases for V and 6 bases for J; bases not matched to a gene: 10. The CDR3 is CASSIGRDRGSDGYTF. DNA for the CDR3: TGTGCCAGTAGTATTGGCCGGGACAGGGGATCGGATGGCTACACCTTC.

The chain has TRBV7-8 and TRBJ2-1; possibly TRBD2 for D (5 bases). The CDR3 has 16 residues. V was pared by 1 base and J by 3 bases, with 13 bases between. Germline-derived CDR1 and CDR2 are SGHVS and FQNEAQ. The CDR3 loop reads CASSLVRLAVYNEQFF. CDR3 DNA: TGTGCCAGCAGCTTAGTTAGGCTAGCAGTCTACAATGAGCAGTTCTTC.

This clone was seen only a few times. DNA for the CDR3: TGTGCCAGCAGCTCGTACGCAGGGGTCGGCACCGGGGAGCTGTTTTTT. This translates into CASSSYAGVGTGELFF. The V and J genes are TRBV7-9 and TRBJ2-2; a possible D gene is TRBD1 (6 bases). The CDR3 has 16 amino acids. V shed 4 bases and J shed 4 bases, with 16 bases lying between them. The V gene's germline CDR1 is SEHNR and CDR2 FQNEAQ (reference sequence). The full variable domain, completed using reference TRBV7-9 and TRBJ2-2, is DTGVSQNPRHKITKRGQNVTFRCDPISEHNRLYWYRQTLGQGPEFLTYFQNEAQLEKSRLLSDRFSAERPKGSFSTLEIQRTEQGDSAMYLCASSSYAGVGTGELFFGEGSRLTVL.

The CDR3 spells CASSETLAGVHTQYF. The CDR3 coding sequence is TGTGCCAGCAGCGAGACCCTAGCGGGAGTGCATACGCAGTATTTT. This chain links TRBV7-2 with TRBJ2-3; 10 nucleotides align to TRBD2. Germline V gene lookup returns CDR1 SGHTA and CDR2 FQGNSA. CDR3 length: 15 amino acids. The ends lost 5 bases at V and 7 bases at J; junction bases unmatched: 9.

This chain uses TRBV7-9 with TRBJ1-2; D gene uncertain. Germline V gene data show CDR1 as SEHNR and CDR2 as FQNEAQ (reference sequence). This CDR3 is built from 15 residues. Trimming took off 5 bases at V and 2 bases at J, with 15 bases between the two ends. The CDR3 coding sequence is TGTGCCAGCAGCCGTACCGGGCCCATCAACTATGGCTACACCTTC. Amino acid sequence: CASSRTGPINYGYTF.

This clone is a singleton in its sample. The chain has TRBV29-1 and TRBJ1-2, with a weak D call TRBD1 (5 bases). In germline, CDR1 is SQVTM, CDR2 ANQGSEA. Trimming stripped 3 bases from V and 3 bases from J, with 8 bases between. The CDR3 runs to 12 residues. The CDR3 nucleotides are TGCAGCGTTGACAGGGTGGACTATGGCTACACCTTC. Its protein is CSVDRVDYGYTF.

This chain joins TRBV4-2 and TRBJ2-5, with 11 nucleotides matching TRBD2. Germline CDR1 reads LGHNA; CDR2 reads YNFKEQ. This CDR3 contains 16 residues. Trimming took 0 bases from V and 5 from J; bases not matched to a gene: 5. The CDR3 protein is CASSQETSGAGETQYF. Written as DNA, the CDR3 is TGTGCCAGCAGCCAAGAGACTAGCGGGGCGGGGGAGACCCAGTACTTC.

The chain is built from TRBV7-2 and TRBJ2-4; D is perhaps TRBD2 (5 bases). This CDR3 has 15 residues. Germline lookup yields CDR1 SGHTA and CDR2 FQGNSA. V lost 3 bases, J lost 0 bases, and 9 bases lay in between. CDR3 sequence (DNA): TGTGCCAGCAGCTTTGGACTTCCAGCCAAAAACATTCAGTACTTC. This translates into CASSFGLPAKNIQYF.

The gene calls are TRBV2 and TRBJ1-2; a weak D match, TRBD1 (5 bases). Trimming removed 3 bases at V and 0 bases at J, with 8 bases between. The CDR3 runs 14 residues. Per the germline V gene, CDR1 is SNHLY and CDR2 is FYNNEI. This CDR3 reads CASSEWDSNYGYTF. DNA of the CDR3: TGTGCCAGCAGTGAGTGGGACTCTAACTATGGCTACACCTTC.

The V call is TRBV4-2, the J call TRBJ1-2; D is ambiguous. The ends were cut back, 1 base at V and 4 bases at J, with 13 bases in the middle. In germline, CDR1 is LGHNA, CDR2 YNFKEQ. This CDR3 comprises 15 residues. The CDR3 spells CASSQVLGPGYGYTF. CDR3 sequence (DNA): TGTGCCAGCAGCCAAGTCCTAGGGCCGGGCTATGGCTACACCTTC.

Comment on this clone: At the DNA level, this CDR3 is encoded by other sequences in the same sample as well. The V and J genes are TRBV7-3 and TRBJ1-1; 8 positions agree with TRBD1. The CDR3 runs 14 residues. With 6 bases clipped from V and 3 bases from J, the junction kept 6 bases outside the gene matches. Germline V gene data show CDR1 as SGHTA and CDR2 as FQGTGA. The CDR3 here is CASSLQGGDTEAFF. The DNA of the CDR3 is TGTGCCAGCAGTTTACAGGGGGGCGACACTGAAGCTTTCTTT.

This chain links TRBV9 with TRBJ1-3; D may be TRBD1 (5 bases). CDR3 length: 18 residues. The germline V and J ends were trimmed by 3 bases and 0 bases, with 19 bases remaining between them. Germline V lookup: CDR1 SGDLS, CDR2 YYNGEE. For the CDR3, the DNA is TGTGCCAGCAGCGAGGGGCTTTTGGAGAGATCCTCTGGAAACACCATATATTTT. It codes for CASSEGLLERSSGNTIYF.

The V call is TRBV5-4, the J call TRBJ2-5; 8 nucleotides agree with TRBD1. The CDR3 totals 15 residues. With V trimmed by 4 bases and J by 0 bases, 5 bases remained unmatched. The germline V gene has CDR1 SGHNT and CDR2 YYREEE (reference sequence). In DNA, the CDR3 is TGTGCCAGCAGCGGTCAGGACAGGGACCAAGAGACCCAGTACTTC. It translates to CASSGQDRDQETQYF.

J is TRBJ1-1 and V is TRBV7-8; a possible D gene is TRBD1 (5 bases). The V end lost 7 bases, the J end lost 7 bases, and 16 bases lay between the germline ends. Germline values: CDR1 SGHVS, CDR2 FQNEAQ. The CDR3 is 13 amino acids. The CDR3 region has the DNA TGTGCCAGCACTAAATGGGGGGAGGATGAAGCTTTCTTT. Its translation is CASTKWGEDEAFF.